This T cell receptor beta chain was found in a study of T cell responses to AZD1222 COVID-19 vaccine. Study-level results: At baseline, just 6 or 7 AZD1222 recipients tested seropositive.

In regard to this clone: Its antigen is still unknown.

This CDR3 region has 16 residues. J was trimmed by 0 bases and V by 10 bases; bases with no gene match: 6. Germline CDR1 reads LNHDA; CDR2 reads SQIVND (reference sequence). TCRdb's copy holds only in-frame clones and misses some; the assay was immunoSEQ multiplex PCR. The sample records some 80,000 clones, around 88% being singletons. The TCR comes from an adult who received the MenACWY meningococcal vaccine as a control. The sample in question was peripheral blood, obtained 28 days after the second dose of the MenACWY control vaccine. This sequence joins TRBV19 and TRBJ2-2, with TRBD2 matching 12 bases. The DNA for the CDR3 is TGTGCCACTAGGACTAGCGGGAACCCGAACACCGGGGAGCTGTTTTTT. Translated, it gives CATRTSGNPNTGELFF.